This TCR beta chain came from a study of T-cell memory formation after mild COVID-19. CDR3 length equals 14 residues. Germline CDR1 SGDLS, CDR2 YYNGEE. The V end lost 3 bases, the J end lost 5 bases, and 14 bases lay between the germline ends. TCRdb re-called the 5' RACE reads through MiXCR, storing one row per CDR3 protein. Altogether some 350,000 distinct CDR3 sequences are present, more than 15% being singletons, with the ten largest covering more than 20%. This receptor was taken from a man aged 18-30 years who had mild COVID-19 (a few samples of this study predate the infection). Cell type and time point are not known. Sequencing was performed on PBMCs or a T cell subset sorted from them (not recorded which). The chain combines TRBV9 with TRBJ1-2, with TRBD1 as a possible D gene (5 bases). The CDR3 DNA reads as TGTGCCAGCAGCGCGAGTGGGGCGCTATATGGCTACACCTTC. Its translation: CASSASGALYGYTF.